The source of this TCR beta chain is a study of identical twins. Points from the study as a whole: There is a chance that invariant MAIT and iNKT cells partially muddied zero-insertion analyses. Less excess twin sharing appeared in beta out-of-frame sequences.

Only a few counts were recorded for this clonotype. Its antigen is as yet unknown. Each CDR3 protein is one row after TCRdb ran MiXCR on the 5' RACE reads. The sample lists 700,000 or so distinct CDR3 sequences; about 20% were seen once. The CDR3 has 16 residues. The same data also went into a second study, on T cells expressing NK-cell markers. That source notes: Of eight sequenced donors, seven were HCMV-seropositive and one HCMV-seronegative. Within several experiments, an anti-gamma-delta TCR antibody kept the sorting limited to alpha-beta TCR T cells.

Sequencing used PBMCs. The V and J genes are TRBV21-1 and TRBJ2-7; no check of the table's D call, TRBD2, against the DNA was made. TRBV21-1 is labeled a pseudogene. The receptor's source is a woman under 30 in good health. In DNA form, the CDR3 reads TGTGCCAGCAGCAAAGACCTTGGGAGGGACCCCTACGAGCAGTACTTC. It specifies CASSKDLGRDPYEQYF.